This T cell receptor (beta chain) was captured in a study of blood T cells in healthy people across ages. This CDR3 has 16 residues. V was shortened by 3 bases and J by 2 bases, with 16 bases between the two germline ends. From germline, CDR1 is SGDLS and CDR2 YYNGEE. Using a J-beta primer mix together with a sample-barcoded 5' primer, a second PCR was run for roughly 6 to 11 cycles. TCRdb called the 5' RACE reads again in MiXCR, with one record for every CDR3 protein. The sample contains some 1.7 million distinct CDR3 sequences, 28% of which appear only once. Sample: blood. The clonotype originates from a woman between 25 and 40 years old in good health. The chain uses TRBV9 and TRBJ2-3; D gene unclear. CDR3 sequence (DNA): TGTGCCAGCAGCGACCCCCTCGGAAATTACACAGATACGCAGTATTTT. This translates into CASSDPLGNYTDTQYF.